This record concerns one T cell receptor beta chain sequence. Its antigen is unidentified. An assay was performed, and its level was deep. The repertoire was sequenced with immunoSEQ multiplex PCR; TCRdb's copy has only in-frame clones and lacks some. The sample records approximately 940,000 clones, approximately 76% being singletons. CDR1 and CDR2 from the germline V gene are SGHRS and YFSETQ. The CDR3 is 15 amino acids. V shed 1 base and J shed 1 base, with 11 bases lying between them. The data belong to a study of shared clonotypes between healthy human individuals. Study-wide points: The low donor count limited represented genetic and exposure-history diversity.

Specimen: memory CD4+ T cells sorted from blood. Subset reported: CD45RA-negative fraction. This clonotype was obtained from a man aged 18 to 30 in good health. The rearrangement joins TRBV5-1 to TRBJ1-1, with D perhaps TRBD1 (5 bases). CDR3 coding DNA: TGCGCCAGCAGCTTGACAGGTTTTACGAACACTGAAGCTTTCTTT. Translated: CASSLTGFTNTEAFF.